This TCR beta chain was sequenced for a study of CD8 T cells in ankylosing spondylitis. Overall study results and limits: Among TCR beta sequences, a motif of several highly homologous variants appeared characteristic of ankylosing spondylitis blood. Researchers report that disease-linked clones proved CD8+ and relatively rare in peripheral blood. In ankylosing spondylitis patients, matched synovial fluid reportedly showed significant enrichment of disease-linked clones.

The TCR beta libraries were generated through quantitative 5'-RACE incorporating molecular barcodes. TCRdb re-called the 5' RACE reads through MiXCR, storing one row per CDR3 protein. Of 100,000 or so distinct CDR3 sequences in the sample, about 8.3% were seen once. The CDR3 spans 15 residues. Germline CDR1 reads SQVTM; CDR2 reads ANQGSEA. J was trimmed by 7 bases and V by 4 bases; bases with no gene match: 8. This clonotype was counted at least ten times. Its antigen is unknown. This clonotype was obtained from a male donor with ankylosing spondylitis. This sequence joins TRBV29-1 and TRBJ2-1; 12 bases align to TRBD2. Sequencing was performed on blood, either unsorted or a sorted T cell fraction (not recorded which). This CDR3 is CSVVGSTSGSNEQFF. DNA for the CDR3: TGCAGCGTTGTTGGTTCGACTAGCGGGAGTAATGAGCAGTTCTTC.